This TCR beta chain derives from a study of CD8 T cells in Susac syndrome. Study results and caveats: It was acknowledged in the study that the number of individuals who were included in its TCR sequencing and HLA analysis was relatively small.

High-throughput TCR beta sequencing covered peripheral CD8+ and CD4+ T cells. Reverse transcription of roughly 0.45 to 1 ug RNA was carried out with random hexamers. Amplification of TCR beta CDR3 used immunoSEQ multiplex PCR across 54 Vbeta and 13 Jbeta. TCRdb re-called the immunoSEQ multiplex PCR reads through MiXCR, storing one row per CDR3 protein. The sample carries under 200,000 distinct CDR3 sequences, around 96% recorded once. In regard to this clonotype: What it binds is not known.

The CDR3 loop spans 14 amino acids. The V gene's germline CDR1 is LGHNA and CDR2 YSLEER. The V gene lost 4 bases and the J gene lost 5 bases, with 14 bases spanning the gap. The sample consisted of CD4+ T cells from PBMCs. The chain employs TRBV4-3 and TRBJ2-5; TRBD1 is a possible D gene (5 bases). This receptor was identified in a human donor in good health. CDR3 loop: CASSPSVGRETQYF. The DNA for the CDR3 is TGCGCCAGCAGCCCCTCGGTGGGGCGGGAGACCCAGTACTTC.